This T cell receptor (beta chain) was identified during a study of OX40 agonist ivuxolimab in advanced cancers. The overall study: Ivuxolimab is a fully human IgG2 antibody that activates OX40 (CD134).

Turning to this clone: The antigen is not known.

Sequencing was performed with immunoSEQ multiplex PCR; in TCRdb, only in-frame clones are kept and a portion is missing. The data contain almost 90,000 clones, around 87% of them singletons. Study observations and caveats: Low normalized T-cell clonal expansion was additionally recorded for some nonresponders.

Per the germline V gene, CDR1 is GTSNPN and CDR2 is SVGIG (reference sequence). V dropped 0 bases and J dropped 3 bases, with 11 bases sitting between them. CDR3 size: 14 residues. The chain links TRBV30 to TRBJ1-1; no clear D gene. The receptor's source is an adult with an advanced solid tumor such as melanoma, head and neck, liver or kidney cancer. Here the sequenced sample was CD4+ or CD8+ T cells sorted from blood, taken in a trial of the OX40 agonist ivuxolimab. In DNA, the CDR3 is TGTGCCTGGAGTGTCGCGGCCTTCTACACTGAAGCTTTCTTT. Translation: CAWSVAAFYTEAFF.